A single sample is the source of the 4 T cell receptor beta chains below, sequenced in a study of blood T cell repertoires in COVID-19. The assay was immunoSEQ multiplex PCR, and TCRdb's table has in-frame clones only and misses some. The table shows roughly 190,000 clones, with 80% to 90% occurring only once. Material for sequencing was peripheral blood. These receptor sequences come from a man aged 45-65 years with active or convalescent COVID-19.

A remark on this clone: The sample contains more than one DNA sequence encoding this CDR3. The gene calls are TRBV6-5 and TRBJ1-5, with 8 bases aligning to TRBD1. The trim removed 2 bases at V and 9 bases at J, leaving 6 bases unmatched. CDR1 is MNHEY, CDR2 SVGAGI, per germline. CDR3 length: 14 amino acids. CDR3 protein: CASSYRDRSTPQHF. The CDR3, as DNA: TGTGCCAGCAGTTACCGGGACAGGTCAACGCCCCAGCATTTT.

CDR3 sequence: CASSFGFNEQFF. As DNA, the CDR3 is TGTGCCAGCAGCTTTGGCTTTAATGAGCAGTTCTTC. The J gene is TRBJ2-1, the V gene TRBV11-2, with no clear D. V lost 3 bases and J lost 7, with 7 bases in between. The length of the CDR3 is 12 residues. In germline, CDR1 is SGHAT, CDR2 FQNNGV.

The chain combines TRBV5-1 with TRBJ2-3, with TRBD2 as a possible D gene (6 bases). The CDR3 is 15 amino acids. Germline V gives CDR1 SGHRS, CDR2 YFSETQ. The ends were cut back, 2 bases at V and 5 bases at J, with 15 bases in the middle. The CDR3 DNA reads as TGCGCCAGCAGCTTAGATCGGGGGTCGGGAGATACGCAGTATTTT. This gives the protein CASSLDRGSGDTQYF. Looking up the rest from reference TRBV5-1 and TRBJ2-3 gives the full variable domain: KAGVTQTPRYLIKTRGQQVTLSCSPISGHRSVSWYQQTPGQGLQFLFEYFSETQRNKGNFPGRFSGRQFSNSRSEMNVSTLELGDSALYLCASSLDRGSGDTQYFGPGTRLTVL.

V and J are TRBV7-2 and TRBJ1-2, with D possibly being TRBD1 (5 bases). The germline V and J ends were trimmed by 3 bases and 8 bases, with 13 bases remaining between them. This CDR3 comprises 13 residues. From germline, CDR1 is SGHTA and CDR2 FQGNSA. CDR3 DNA: TGTGCCAGCAGCTTGATGGGGGGTAACGGCTACACCTTC. It specifies CASSLMGGNGYTF.